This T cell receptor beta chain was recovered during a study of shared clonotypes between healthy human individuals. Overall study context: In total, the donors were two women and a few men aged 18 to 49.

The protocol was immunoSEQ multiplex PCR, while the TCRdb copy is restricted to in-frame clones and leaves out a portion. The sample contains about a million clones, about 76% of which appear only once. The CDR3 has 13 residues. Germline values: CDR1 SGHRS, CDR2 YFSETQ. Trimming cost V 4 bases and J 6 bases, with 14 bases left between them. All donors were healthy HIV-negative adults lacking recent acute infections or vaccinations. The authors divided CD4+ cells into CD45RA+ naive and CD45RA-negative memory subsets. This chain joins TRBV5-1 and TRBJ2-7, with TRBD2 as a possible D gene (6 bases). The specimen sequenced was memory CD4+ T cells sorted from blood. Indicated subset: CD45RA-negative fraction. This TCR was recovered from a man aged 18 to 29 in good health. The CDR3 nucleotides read TGCGCCAGCAGCCTGACTAGTGGGGTCGAGCAGTACTTC. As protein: CASSLTSGVEQYF.